The 25 T cell receptor beta chains below all came from one sample that was sequenced in a study of naive and memory T cell subsets. Ligated cDNA underwent four rounds of PCR with nested alpha and beta constant region primers and SP2. TCRdb used MiXCR to reprocess the UMI-ligation and nested PCR reads, holding one entry per CDR3 protein. This sample carries 30,000 to 35,000 distinct CDR3 sequences, about 7.4% of them seen once, and the ten largest clones take 2.5% to 3.5%. Treatment of the sample: skin biopsy from PPD injection site in Mantoux-positive individual. TCR cDNA received a 3' ligated oligonucleotide that carried a UMI. The material was skin, obtained from a tuberculin skin test site. The receptor set was obtained from an adult in good health.

This clonotype was seen repeatedly, ten times or more. For the CDR3, the DNA is TGCAGCGCCCGAAAGGACGGCAATCAGCCCCAGCATTTT. Protein: CSARKDGNQPQHF. The chain couples TRBV29-1 to TRBJ1-5; D is ambiguous. Trimming shortened V by 7 bases and J by 2 bases, and 12 bases separated the two germline ends. CDR3 length equals 13 residues. Germline assignment: CDR1 SQVTM and CDR2 ANQGSEA. The full variable domain, its missing parts supplied by reference TRBV29-1 and TRBJ1-5, is SAVISQKPSRDICQRGTSLTIQCQVDSQVTMMFWYRQQPGQSLTLIATANQGSEATYESGFVIDKFPISRPNLTFSTLTVSNMSPEDSSIYLCSARKDGNQPQHFGDGTRLSIL.

This clonotype showed up many times. The gene calls are TRBV10-2 and TRBJ1-1; D possibly corresponds to TRBD1 (6 bases). This CDR3 comprises 15 residues. Per germline, CDR1 WSHSY and CDR2 SAAADI. V lost 3 bases and J 4 bases, leaving 15 bases between the germline ends. CDR3 residues: CASSERGGVVTEAFF. CDR3 bases: TGCGCCAGCAGTGAAAGGGGGGGGGTGGTCACTGAAGCTTTCTTT.

This clonotype was detected once. The rearrangement uses TRBV28 and TRBJ1-2; D call uncertain. V was cut by 2 bases and J by 12 bases, with 16 bases left in between. There are 13 residues in the CDR3. Germline CDR1 MDHEN, CDR2 SYDVKM. The CDR3 loop reads CASSLGMVGSHTF. CDR3 coding DNA: TGTGCCAGCAGTTTAGGCATGGTAGGGTCCCACACCTTC.

At least ten counts were recorded for this clonotype. V is TRBV5-5 and J is TRBJ2-1; D might be TRBD1 (6 bases). Looked up from germline, CDR1 is SGHKS and CDR2 is YYEKEE (reference sequence). There are 15 residues in the CDR3. The V end lost 2 bases, the J end lost 7 bases, and 16 bases lay between the germline ends. The CDR3 protein is CASSFWAGQGNEQFF. CDR3 DNA: TGTGCCAGCAGCTTTTGGGCGGGCCAGGGGAATGAGCAGTTCTTC.

This clonotype is termed medium-sized (0.01 to 0.1%). V gene TRBV6-1 combines with J gene TRBJ2-3, with TRBD2 as a possible D gene (6 bases). This CDR3 has 13 amino acids. Trimming took off 5 bases at V and 5 bases at J, with 11 bases between the two ends. From germline, CDR1 is MNHNS and CDR2 SASEGT. The CDR3 DNA reads TGTGCCAGCAGTCTGCGGGACGAAGATACGCAGTATTTT. Encoded protein: CASSLRDEDTQYF.

This clonotype was picked up many times. The chain carries TRBV7-2 and TRBJ2-1; 11 nucleotides align to TRBD2. V trimming: 1 base; J trimming: 8 bases; junction bases outside the gene matches: 4. Per the germline V gene, CDR1 is SGHTA and CDR2 is FQGNSA. This CDR3 comprises 15 residues. The CDR3 DNA is TGTGCCAGCAGCTTAGTTTTTAGCGGGGGGGATGAGCAGTTCTTC. Protein sequence: CASSLVFSGGDEQFF.

V and J are TRBV5-6 and TRBJ1-1, with D hard to call. The CDR3 loop spans 13 amino acids. Per germline, CDR1 SGHDT and CDR2 YYEEEE. V was shortened by 4 bases and J by 5 bases, with 12 bases between the two germline ends. The CDR3 DNA reads as TGTGCCAGCAGCATAGGGCGAGGGACTGAAGCTTTCTTT. Translation gives CASSIGRGTEAFF.

The V and J genes are TRBV11-2 and TRBJ2-7; D may match TRBD1 or TRBD2 (5 bases each). Trimming took 5 bases from V and 1 from J, leaving 9 bases between them. Germline V lookup: CDR1 SGHAT, CDR2 FQNNGV. The CDR3 contains 13 residues. CDR3 loop: CASSTGPSYEQYF. In nucleotides, the CDR3 is TGTGCCAGCAGCACGGGACCGTCCTACGAGCAGTACTTC.

This clonotype was recorded many times. V is TRBV5-1 and J is TRBJ2-3; D may be TRBD2 (7 bases). The V gene's germline CDR1 is SGHRS and CDR2 YFSETQ. CDR3 size: 16 residues. V shed 3 bases and J shed 2 bases, with 16 bases lying between them. The CDR3 coding sequence is TGCGCCAGCAGCTACCGGGGGGCGGAGGTCACAGATACGCAGTATTTT. It specifies CASSYRGAEVTDTQYF.

This clonotype was picked up many times. The chain employs TRBV5-1 and TRBJ2-7; 7 bases fit TRBD1. Trimming took 4 bases from V and 7 from J; bases not matched to a gene: 8. Looked up from germline, CDR1 is SGHRS and CDR2 is YFSETQ. The CDR3 extends over 13 amino acids. Here the CDR3 reads CASSPRQGWEQYF. Written as DNA, the CDR3 is TGCGCCAGCAGCCCAAGACAGGGTTGGGAGCAGTACTTC.

This clonotype was picked up many times. The chain links TRBV3-1 to TRBJ2-2; D gene uncertain. This CDR3 is built from 14 residues. Trimming took off 6 bases at V and 1 base at J, with 9 bases between the two ends. The germline CDR1 and CDR2 sequences are LGHDT and YNNKEL (reference sequence). Here the CDR3 DNA reads TGTGCCAGCAGTCGCAGATTGAACACCGGGGAGCTGTTTTTT. Translating gives CASSRRLNTGELFF.

This clonotype was found many times. The rearrangement links TRBV29-1 to TRBJ2-4; D gene uncertain. The germline CDR1 and CDR2 sequences are SQVTM and ANQGSEA. Trimming left V 5 bases short and J 2 bases short, with 7 bases between. CDR3 length: 12 amino acids. For the CDR3, the DNA is TGCAGCGTTAGTCAGACCAAAAACATTCAGTACTTC. This translates into CSVSQTKNIQYF.

This clonotype appeared many times. The chain couples TRBV7-2 to TRBJ2-7; unclear D gene. Germline CDR1 is SGHTA and CDR2 is FQGNSA. The CDR3 is 12 residues long. Trimming shortened V by 1 base and J by 6 bases, and 7 bases separated the two germline ends. CDR3 amino acids: CASSLGVLEQYF. The DNA of the CDR3 is TGTGCCAGCAGCTTAGGGGTTCTCGAGCAGTACTTC.

The sample holds many counts of this clonotype. The DNA for the CDR3 is TGCGCCAGCAGCCAAAAGGGGGAGGCTGGGGCCAACGTCCTGACTTTC. Protein sequence: CASSQKGEAGANVLTF. This chain joins TRBV4-1 and TRBJ2-6, with D tentatively TRBD1 or TRBD2 (6 bases each). The germline V gene has CDR1 MGHRA and CDR2 YSYEKL. This CDR3 has 16 amino acids. The ends were cut back, 2 bases at V and 2 bases at J, with 10 bases in the middle.

This clonotype appeared many times. This chain links TRBV10-3 with TRBJ2-5; no firm D call. Trimming removed 2 bases from V and 1 base from J, with 8 bases in between. The CDR3 extends over 14 amino acids. The germline V gene encodes CDR1 ENHRY and CDR2 SYGVKD. In DNA, the CDR3 is TGTGCCATCAGTGAGCCCTCTGTCCAAGAGACCCAGTACTTC. Protein: CAISEPSVQETQYF.

On this clonotype: With a much larger clone just one base away, this may be a read error. The rearrangement uses TRBV7-8 and TRBJ2-1; D gene ambiguous. V lost 0 bases and J lost 4, with 4 bases in between. The CDR3 loop spans 13 amino acids. CDR1 and CDR2 from the germline V gene are SGHVS and FQNEAQ. The CDR3 DNA follows: TGTGCCAGCAGCTTAGCGTGGTACAATGAGCAGTTCTTC. Its protein product is CASSLAWYNEQFF.

By share, this clonotype counts as medium-sized. This chain uses TRBV13 with TRBJ2-7; 7 nucleotides agree with TRBD1. Unmatched junction bases numbered 10, after V lost 5 bases and J lost 3 bases. The CDR3 covers 15 residues. The germline gives CDR1 PRHDT, CDR2 FYEKMQ (reference sequence). The CDR3 reads CASSPRQGSLYEQYF. The CDR3 bases are TGTGCCAGCAGCCCCCGACAGGGTTCTCTCTACGAGCAGTACTTC. Using reference TRBV13 and TRBJ2-7 for the parts outside the CDR3, the full variable domain is AAGVIQSPRHLIKEKRETATLKCYPIPRHDTVYWYQQGPGQDPQFLISFYEKMQSDKGSIPDRFSAQQFSDYHSELNMSSLELGDSALYFCASSPRQGSLYEQYFGPGTRLTVT.

In this sample, this clonotype turned up a few times. The gene calls are TRBV6-6 and TRBJ2-2, with no clear D. With 3 bases removed from V and 4 bases from J, the gap between germline ends came to 9 bases. The CDR3 extends over 14 amino acids. From germline, CDR1 is MNHNY and CDR2 SVGAGI (reference sequence). DNA of the CDR3: TGTGCCAGCAGTTATTGGCAAACCACCGGGGAGCTGTTTTTT. It encodes CASSYWQTTGELFF.

This clonotype was recorded many times. The CDR3 bases are TGTGCCAGCACGGGGGCTATAGCTAATTCACCCCTCCACTTT. Translating it yields CASTGAIANSPLHF. This chain uses TRBV6-5 with TRBJ1-6; tentative D call: TRBD1 (6 bases). This CDR3 is 14 amino acids long. The ends were cut back, 7 bases at V and 6 bases at J, with 13 bases in the middle. Germline V gene sequence: CDR1 MNHEY, CDR2 SVGAGI.

In this sample, this clonotype turned up many times. This rearrangement joins TRBV20-1 to TRBJ2-7; 10 bases line up with TRBD2. V shed 0 bases, J shed 1 base, and the junction held 6 bases outside the gene matches. This CDR3 contains 16 residues. Germline CDR1 reads DFQATT; CDR2 reads SNEGSKA (reference sequence). CDR3 loop: CSARDLGTSVSYEQYF. Written as DNA, the CDR3 is TGCAGTGCTAGAGATCTAGGGACTAGCGTATCCTACGAGCAGTACTTC.

This chain uses TRBV13 with TRBJ1-1; TRBD1 might be the D (6 bases). The germline V gene encodes CDR1 PRHDT and CDR2 FYEKMQ (reference sequence). CDR3 length: 17 amino acids. The ends were cut back, 7 bases at V and 0 bases at J, with 21 bases in the middle. DNA of the CDR3: TGTGCCAGCAACCCCCAAGGCTGGGGGCGCATGAACACTGAAGCTTTCTTT. Residues: CASNPQGWGRMNTEAFF.

This clonotype was detected only a few times. Possible read error: a much larger clone is one base away. V and J are TRBV7-8 and TRBJ2-7, with no clear D. V lost 4 bases and J 6 bases, leaving 25 bases between the germline ends. This CDR3 spans 17 amino acids. The germline V gene encodes CDR1 SGHVS and CDR2 FQNEAQ. The CDR3 DNA is TGTGCCAGCAGCTACCTTAGAGAATCGGCCAGGTACGGCGAGCAGTACTTC. The encoded protein is CASSYLRESARYGEQYF.

By sample share, this clonotype is medium-sized. The CDR3 sequence: CASSSESWQGARSGETQYF. The CDR3 DNA is TGTGCCAGCAGCTCAGAGAGCTGGCAGGGGGCGCGTTCTGGGGAGACCCAGTACTTC. This sequence joins TRBV7-8 and TRBJ2-5; TRBD1 matches 8 bases. Germline CDR1 and CDR2: SGHVS and FQNEAQ. The CDR3 has 19 residues. V was pared by 4 bases and J by 5 bases, with 21 bases of the junction left unmatched.

This clonotype was observed a handful of times. The chain links TRBV5-6 to TRBJ1-6; D not resolved. The CDR3 runs to 13 residues. V was cut by 4 bases and J by 9 bases, with 11 bases left in between. Germline-derived CDR1 and CDR2 are SGHDT and YYEEEE. The CDR3 sequence is CASSPPVGSPLHF. DNA of the CDR3: TGTGCCAGCAGCCCCCCAGTCGGTTCACCCCTCCACTTT. Filled out from reference TRBV5-6 and TRBJ1-6, the complete variable domain reads DAGVTQSPTHLIKTRGQQVTLRCSPKSGHDTVSWYQQALGQGPQFIFQYYEEEERQRGNFPDRFSGHQFPNYSSELNVNALLLGDSALYLCASSPPVGSPLHFGNGTRLTVT.

Many counts were recorded for this clonotype. This CDR3 is missing its conserved last phenylalanine or tryptophan, likely due to a read error. It is unclear where the CDR3 begins or ends on the DNA, so no DNA is shown, and the CDR3 is as TCRdb lists it. The CDR3 sequence: CSAQAGGRVHDY. The chain has TRBV20-1 and TRBJ1-1. Germline V lookup: CDR1 DFQATT, CDR2 SNEGSKA (reference sequence). Inclusive of both ends, the CDR3 amounts to 12 amino acids.